This T cell receptor beta chain was obtained from a study of shared clonotypes between healthy human individuals. Study overall: Donor composition was two women and three men, aged 18 to 49.

A remark on this clone: A far larger clone is one base from this, pointing to a likely read error.

This CDR3 spans 14 amino acids. Germline V gene sequence: CDR1 MNHEY, CDR2 SVGAGI. The ends were cut back, 6 bases at V and 2 bases at J, with 14 bases in the middle. Profiled with immunoSEQ multiplex PCR; TCRdb holds only in-frame clones, not every one. The table has about 500,000 clones, around 77% seen once. Sequenced: PBMCs. This chain joins TRBV6-5 and TRBJ2-7; possibly TRBD1 or TRBD2 for D (5 bases each). The sequence derives from a woman in her thirties or forties in good health. Some clones in this sample may be carry-over from other donors' samples. The CDR3 spells CASSQGGQTYEQYF. The CDR3 DNA is TGTGCCAGCAGCCAGGGCGGGCAAACCTACGAGCAGTACTTC.